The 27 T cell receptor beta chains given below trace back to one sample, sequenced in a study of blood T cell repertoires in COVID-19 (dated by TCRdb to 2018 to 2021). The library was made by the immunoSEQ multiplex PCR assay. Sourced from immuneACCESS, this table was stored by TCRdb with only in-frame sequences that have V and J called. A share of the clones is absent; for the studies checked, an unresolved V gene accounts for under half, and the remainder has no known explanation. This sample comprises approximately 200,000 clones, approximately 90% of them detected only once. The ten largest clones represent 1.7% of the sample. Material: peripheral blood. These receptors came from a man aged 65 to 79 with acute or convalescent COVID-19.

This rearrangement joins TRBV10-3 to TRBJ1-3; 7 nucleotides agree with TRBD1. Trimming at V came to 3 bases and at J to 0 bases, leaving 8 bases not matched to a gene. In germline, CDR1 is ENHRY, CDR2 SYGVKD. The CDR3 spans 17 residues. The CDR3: CAISDPGQRASGNTIYF. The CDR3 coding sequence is TGTGCCATCAGTGACCCGGGACAGAGAGCCTCTGGAAACACCATATATTTT.

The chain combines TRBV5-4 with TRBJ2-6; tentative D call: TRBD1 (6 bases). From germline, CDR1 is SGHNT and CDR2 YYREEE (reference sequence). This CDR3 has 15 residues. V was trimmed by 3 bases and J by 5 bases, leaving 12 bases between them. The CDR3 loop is CASSSGQLWANVLTF. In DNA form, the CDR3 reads TGTGCCAGCAGCTCTGGACAGCTCTGGGCCAACGTCCTGACTTTC.

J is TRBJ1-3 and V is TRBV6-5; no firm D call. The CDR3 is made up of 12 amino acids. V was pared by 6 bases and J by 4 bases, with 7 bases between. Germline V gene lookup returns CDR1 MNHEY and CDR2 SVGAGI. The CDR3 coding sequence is TGTGCCAGCAGCTCACAGGGAAACACCATATATTTT. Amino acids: CASSSQGNTIYF.

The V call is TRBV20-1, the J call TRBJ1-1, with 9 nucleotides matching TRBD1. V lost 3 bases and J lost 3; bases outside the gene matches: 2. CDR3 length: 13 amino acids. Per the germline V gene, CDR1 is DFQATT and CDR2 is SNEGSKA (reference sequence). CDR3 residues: CSASGTGYTEAFF. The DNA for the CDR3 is TGCAGTGCTAGTGGGACAGGGTACACTGAAGCTTTCTTT.

CDR3 sequence (DNA): TGTGCCAGCAGTCCACCGACAGGGAAAGGAACTGAAGCTTTCTTT. Translation: CASSPPTGKGTEAFF. The rearrangement joins TRBV28 to TRBJ1-1, with 7 bases fitting TRBD1. This CDR3 has 15 amino acids. Losses at the gene ends were 5 bases for V and 5 bases for J; bases not matched to a gene: 11. CDR1 is MDHEN and CDR2 is SYDVKM in the germline V gene.

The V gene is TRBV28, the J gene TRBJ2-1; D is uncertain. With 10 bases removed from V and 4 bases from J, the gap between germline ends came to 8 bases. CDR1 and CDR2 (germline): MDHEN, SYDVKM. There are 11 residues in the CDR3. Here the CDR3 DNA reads TGTGCCATAACTACTTACAATGAGCAGTTCTTC. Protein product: CAITTYNEQFF.

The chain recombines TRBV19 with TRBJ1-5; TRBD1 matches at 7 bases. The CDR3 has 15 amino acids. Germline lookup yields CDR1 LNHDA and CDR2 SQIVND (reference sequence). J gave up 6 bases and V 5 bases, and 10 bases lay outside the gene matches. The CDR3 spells CASSPQTGSLQPQHF. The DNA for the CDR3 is TGTGCCAGTAGTCCCCAGACAGGGTCGCTTCAGCCCCAGCATTTT.

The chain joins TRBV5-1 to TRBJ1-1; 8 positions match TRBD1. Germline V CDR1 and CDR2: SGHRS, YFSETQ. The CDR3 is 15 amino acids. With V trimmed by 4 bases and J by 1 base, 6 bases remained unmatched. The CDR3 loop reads CASSQRTGTNTEAFF. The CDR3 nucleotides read TGCGCCAGCAGCCAACGGACAGGGACGAACACTGAAGCTTTCTTT.

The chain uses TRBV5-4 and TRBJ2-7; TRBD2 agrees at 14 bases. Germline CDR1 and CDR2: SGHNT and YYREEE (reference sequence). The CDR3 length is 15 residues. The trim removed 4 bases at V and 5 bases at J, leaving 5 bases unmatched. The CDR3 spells CASSPRTSGRNEQYF. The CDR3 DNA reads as TGTGCCAGCAGCCCGAGGACTAGCGGGAGGAACGAGCAGTACTTC.

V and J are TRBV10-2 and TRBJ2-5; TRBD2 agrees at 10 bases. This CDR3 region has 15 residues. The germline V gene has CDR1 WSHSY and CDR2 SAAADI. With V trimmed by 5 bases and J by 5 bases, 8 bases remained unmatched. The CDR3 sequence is CASSSGSGGSETQYF. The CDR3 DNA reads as TGCGCCAGCAGTAGCGGTAGCGGGGGGTCTGAGACCCAGTACTTC.

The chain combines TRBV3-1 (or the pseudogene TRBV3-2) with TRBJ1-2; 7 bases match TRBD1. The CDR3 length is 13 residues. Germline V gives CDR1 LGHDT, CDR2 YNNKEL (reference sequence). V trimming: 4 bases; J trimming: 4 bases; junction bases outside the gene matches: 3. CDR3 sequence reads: CASSRQGAYGYTF. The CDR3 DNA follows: TGTGCCAGCAGCCGACAGGGCGCCTATGGCTACACCTTC.

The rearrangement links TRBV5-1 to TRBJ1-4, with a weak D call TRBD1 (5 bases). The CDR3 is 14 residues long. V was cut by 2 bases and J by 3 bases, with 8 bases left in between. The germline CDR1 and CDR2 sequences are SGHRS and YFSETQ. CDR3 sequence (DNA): TGCGCCAGCAGCTTCGGGGGGGCTAATGAAAAACTGTTTTTT. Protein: CASSFGGANEKLFF.

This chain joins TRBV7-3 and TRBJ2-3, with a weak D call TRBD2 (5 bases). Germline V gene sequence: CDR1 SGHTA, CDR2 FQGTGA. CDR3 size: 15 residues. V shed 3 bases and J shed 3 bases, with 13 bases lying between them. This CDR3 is CASSFLPEGTDTQYF. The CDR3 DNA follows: TGTGCCAGCAGCTTCCTCCCCGAGGGTACAGATACGCAGTATTTT.

This CDR3 is CASSLAGVNEQFF. CDR3 nucleotide sequence: TGTGCCAGCAGCTTGGCCGGGGTCAATGAGCAGTTCTTC. J is TRBJ2-1 and V is TRBV5-6; tentatively, D is TRBD2 (5 bases). Trimming took off 0 bases at V and 6 bases at J, with 7 bases between the two ends. CDR3 size: 13 residues. Germline-derived CDR1 and CDR2 are SGHDT and YYEEEE.

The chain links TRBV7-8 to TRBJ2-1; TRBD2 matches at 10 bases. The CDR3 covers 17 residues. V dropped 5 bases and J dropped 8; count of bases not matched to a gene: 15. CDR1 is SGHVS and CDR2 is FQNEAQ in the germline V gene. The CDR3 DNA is TGTGCCAGCAGCCAAGCCCAGGGACTAGCGATGCAGGATGAGCAGTTCTTC. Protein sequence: CASSQAQGLAMQDEQFF.

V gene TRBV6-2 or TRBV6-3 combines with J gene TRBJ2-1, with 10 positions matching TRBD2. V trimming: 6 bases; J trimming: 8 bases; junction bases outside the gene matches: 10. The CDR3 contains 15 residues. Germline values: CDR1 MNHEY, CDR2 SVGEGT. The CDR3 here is CASSSTSGKPDEQFF. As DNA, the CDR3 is TGTGCCAGCAGCTCTACTAGCGGGAAACCGGATGAGCAGTTCTTC.

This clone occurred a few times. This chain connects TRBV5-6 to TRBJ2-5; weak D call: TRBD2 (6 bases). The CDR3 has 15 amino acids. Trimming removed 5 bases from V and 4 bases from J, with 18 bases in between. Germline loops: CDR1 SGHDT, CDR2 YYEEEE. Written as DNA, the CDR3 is TGTGCCAGCAGAACCAATAGCGGTCATAGAGAGACCCAGTACTTC. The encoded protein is CASRTNSGHRETQYF.

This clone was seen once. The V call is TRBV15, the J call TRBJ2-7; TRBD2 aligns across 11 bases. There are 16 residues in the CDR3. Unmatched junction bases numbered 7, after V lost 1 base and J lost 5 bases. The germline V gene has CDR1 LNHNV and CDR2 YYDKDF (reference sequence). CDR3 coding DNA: TGTGCCACCAGCAGAGCAACTAGCGGGAGCATCGACGAGCAGTACTTC. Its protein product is CATSRATSGSIDEQYF.

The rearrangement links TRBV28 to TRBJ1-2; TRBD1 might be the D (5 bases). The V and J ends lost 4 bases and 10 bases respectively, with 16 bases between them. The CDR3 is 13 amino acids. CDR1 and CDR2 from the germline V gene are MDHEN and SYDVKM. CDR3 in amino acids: CASSSLTRGFYTF. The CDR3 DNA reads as TGTGCCAGCAGTTCCTTAACTCGGGGGTTCTACACCTTC.

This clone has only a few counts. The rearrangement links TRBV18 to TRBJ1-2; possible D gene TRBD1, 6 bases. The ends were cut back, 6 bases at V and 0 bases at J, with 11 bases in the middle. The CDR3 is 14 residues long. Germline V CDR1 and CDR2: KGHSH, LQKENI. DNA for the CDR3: TGTGCCAGCTCCCGGACAGAGTCTAACTATGGCTACACCTTC. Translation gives CASSRTESNYGYTF.

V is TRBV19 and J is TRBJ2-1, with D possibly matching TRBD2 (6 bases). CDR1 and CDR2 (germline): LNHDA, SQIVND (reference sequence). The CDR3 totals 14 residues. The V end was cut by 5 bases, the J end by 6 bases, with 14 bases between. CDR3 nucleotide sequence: TGTGCCAGTAGTCCCCGGGACTTCCGCAATGAGCAGTTCTTC. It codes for CASSPRDFRNEQFF.

CDR3 in amino acids: CASSSPGSGSPDTQYF. DNA for the CDR3: TGTGCCAGCAGTTCCCCGGGTAGCGGGAGTCCAGATACGCAGTATTTT. The gene calls are TRBV28 and TRBJ2-3; 9 bases map to TRBD2. The CDR3 has 16 residues. Germline CDR1 and CDR2: MDHEN and SYDVKM. The ends lost 4 bases at V and 4 bases at J; junction bases unmatched: 9.

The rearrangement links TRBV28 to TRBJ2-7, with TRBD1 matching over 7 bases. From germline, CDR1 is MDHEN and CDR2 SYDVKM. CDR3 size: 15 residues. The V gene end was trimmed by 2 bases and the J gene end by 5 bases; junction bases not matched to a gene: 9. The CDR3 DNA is TGTGCCAGCAGTTTACTAACAGGGGCTTCCAACGAGCAGTACTTC. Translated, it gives CASSLLTGASNEQYF. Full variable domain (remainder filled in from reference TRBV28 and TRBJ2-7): DVKVTQSSRYLVKRTGEKVFLECVQDMDHENMFWYRQDPGLGLRLIYFSYDVKMKEKGDIPEGYSVSREKKERFSLILESASTNQTSMYLCASSLLTGASNEQYFGPGTRLTVT.

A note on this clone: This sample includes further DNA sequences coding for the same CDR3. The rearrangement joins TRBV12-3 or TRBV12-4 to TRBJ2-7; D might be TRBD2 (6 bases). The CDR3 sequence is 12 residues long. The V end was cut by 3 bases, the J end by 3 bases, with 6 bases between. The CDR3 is CASSFGGYEQYF. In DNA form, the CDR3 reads TGTGCCAGCAGTTTCGGGGGCTACGAGCAGTACTTC.

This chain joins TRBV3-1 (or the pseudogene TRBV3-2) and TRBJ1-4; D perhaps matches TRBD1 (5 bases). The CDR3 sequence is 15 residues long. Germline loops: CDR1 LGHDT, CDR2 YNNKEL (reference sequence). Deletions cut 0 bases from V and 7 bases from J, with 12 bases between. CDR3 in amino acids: CASSQDLSGGEKLFF. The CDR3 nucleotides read TGTGCCAGCAGCCAAGACCTGTCGGGGGGTGAAAAACTGTTTTTT.

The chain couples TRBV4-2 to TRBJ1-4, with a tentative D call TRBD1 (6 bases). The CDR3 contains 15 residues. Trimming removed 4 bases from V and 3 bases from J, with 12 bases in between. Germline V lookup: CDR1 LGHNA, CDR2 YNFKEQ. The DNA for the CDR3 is TGTGCCAGCAGCCCCGGGACACCCCCTAATGAAAAACTGTTTTTT. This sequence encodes CASSPGTPPNEKLFF.

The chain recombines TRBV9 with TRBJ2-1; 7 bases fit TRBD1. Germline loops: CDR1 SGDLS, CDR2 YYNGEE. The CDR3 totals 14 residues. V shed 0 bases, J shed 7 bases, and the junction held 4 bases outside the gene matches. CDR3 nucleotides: TGTGCCAGCAGCGTAGTAGGGACAGCGAATGAGCAGTTCTTC. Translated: CASSVVGTANEQFF.